The rows below give T cell receptor beta chains drawn from one sample of a study of blood T cell repertoires in COVID-19. Assay: immunoSEQ multiplex PCR; the TCRdb copy retains only in-frame clones and omits some. The sample records 210,000 or so clones, more than 75% being singletons. Sequencing input: peripheral blood. The receptors were sampled from a man aged 40-49 years with active or convalescent COVID-19. The conserved cysteine and the conserved F or W are not part of the CDR3 here.

j_call	v_call	cdr3_aa
TRBJ2-1	TRBV5-4	ASSLESGNRGEQF
TRBJ2-7	TRBV27	ASRVGGASSYEQY
TRBJ1-2	TRBV28	ASIPFGAAAYGYT
TRBJ1-3	TRBV2	ASSEWGVGQGKNTIY
TRBJ1-1	TRBV28	ASTKTGTLSTEAF
TRBJ2-3	TRBV3-1/TRBV3-2	ASSQVAGGGTDTQY
TRBJ2-3	TRBV12-3/TRBV12-4	ASSPSGGRTQY
TRBJ1-2	TRBV14	ASSQEDNYGYT
TRBJ2-7	TRBV7-9	ASSSRDRPYQQY
TRBJ1-3	TRBV27	ASSSRPLGGPGNTIY
TRBJ1-1	TRBV4-2	ASSPLLNTEAF
TRBJ1-1	TRBV5-1	ASSTHPTGNTEAF
TRBJ1-1	TRBV19	ASSMGQGNTEAF
TRBJ2-5	TRBV24-1	ATSDTTGPQETQY
TRBJ1-5	TRBV11-2	ASSTGTASNQPQH
TRBJ2-7	TRBV29-1	SVEVYTEGHQY
TRBJ1-1	TRBV6-5	ASSWKQGLVTEAF
TRBJ2-1	TRBV10-2	ASSEEGSSYNEQF
TRBJ2-1	TRBV11-2	ASSLGLAGGFYNEQF
TRBJ2-1	TRBV10-3	AISLQGTYNEQF
TRBJ2-7	TRBV6-5	ASSLTGVHEQY
TRBJ1-1	TRBV7-9	ASSPHDRVNTEAF
TRBJ2-5	TRBV29-1	SVDLSTAQETQY
TRBJ1-5	TRBV6-6	ASSASLDQPQH
TRBJ2-7	TRBV5-1	ASSLDFAYEQY
TRBJ1-6	TRBV27	ASSSLGGPSPLH
TRBJ2-7	TRBV5-1	ASSLNLGAGANYEQY
TRBJ1-4	TRBV9	ASSVGSTGLNEKLF
TRBJ1-6	TRBV19	ACKWGPGSPLH
TRBJ1-1	TRBV10-1	ASSELEGTEAF
TRBJ2-7	TRBV2	ASSESDSYEQY
TRBJ2-3	TRBV29-1	SVRRSGLGDTDTQY
TRBJ2-7	TRBV3-1/TRBV3-2	ASSGEDSYEQY
TRBJ1-6	TRBV10-3	AISADRDNNSPLH
TRBJ2-3	TRBV6-6	ASSQLARASTDTQY
TRBJ2-7	TRBV4-1	ASSQINRGYEQY
TRBJ1-2	TRBV19	ASRQTLFYGYT
TRBJ1-5	TRBV18	ASSQGQGGSNQPQH
TRBJ2-4	TRBV18	ASSPSRDRVAKNIQY
TRBJ2-7	TRBV5-6	ASSLQGGTYYEQY
TRBJ1-2	TRBV2	ASSAGGRANYGYT
TRBJ1-6	TRBV11-2	ASRLSSYNSPLH
TRBJ1-1	TRBV5-8	ASRSDRGTRFRTEAF
TRBJ1-1	TRBV18	ASSPDRVGNTEAF
TRBJ1-2	TRBV6-2/TRBV6-3	ASSQTGQGANGYT
TRBJ1-2	TRBV19	ASKSGPGTHYGYT
TRBJ1-3	TRBV10-2	ASSESKGAGNTIY
TRBJ1-1	TRBV5-1	ASRRDRNLMNTEAF
TRBJ1-6	TRBV25-1	ASSPGGNSPLH
TRBJ2-2	TRBV11-2	ASSPADYNTGELF
TRBJ1-1	TRBV7-6	ASSPRQGAEAF
TRBJ1-1	TRBV5-1	ASSLTGPNTEAF
TRBJ2-7	TRBV5-1	ASSLGQGYSYEQY
TRBJ2-1	TRBV11-2	ASSLVGLAGGLNNEQF